This T cell receptor (beta chain) was profiled in a study of T cells in localized non-small cell lung cancer. Whole-study findings and limits: Increased T cell density in blood showed an association with longer overall survival. In adjacent lung appeared a median around 60 of the top 100 tumor clones. Compared with tumor, uninvolved adjacent lung displayed greater T cell clonality, ranking highest overall.

Using immunoSEQ multiplex PCR, the repertoire was profiled, and TCRdb retains in-frame clones only, with some absent. The sample records approximately 41,000 clones, about 90% being singletons. The V gene end was trimmed by 6 bases and the J gene end by 9 bases; junction bases not matched to a gene: 9. The CDR3 runs to 15 residues. Germline CDR1 is SNHLY and CDR2 is FYNNEI. Notes on this clone: The antigen is not known.

Sequenced material: peripheral blood, taken before any cancer treatment. This TCR was recovered from a female donor over 55 with stage I squamous cell lung carcinoma. The rearrangement joins TRBV2 to TRBJ1-6; 9 positions match TRBD1. The CDR3 reads CASSLTGTGLSPLHF. The CDR3 region has the DNA TGTGCCAGCAGCCTTACCGGGACAGGGCTTTCACCCCTCCACTTT.